This is a list of T cell receptor beta chains from one sample in a study of blood T cell repertoires in COVID-19. Using immunoSEQ multiplex PCR, the repertoire was profiled, and TCRdb retains in-frame clones only, with some absent. The sample holds over 250,000 clones; roughly 91% are singletons and the top ten take approximately 2%. Sample: PBMCs or T cells enriched from blood (not recorded which). These receptors originate from a woman aged 60-70 years who had recovered from COVID-19. CDR3s include the opening cysteine and the closing phenylalanine or tryptophan. The D gene is left open where the match is weak. Clone size appears in some rows only: once, few, many, or a class for an expanded clone.

j_call: TRBJ1-2
clone_size: -
d_call: -
cdr3_length: 14
v_call: TRBV2
cdr3_aa: CASSDTENHYGYTF

j_call: TRBJ2-3
clone_size: -
d_call: TRBD1
cdr3_length: 16
v_call: TRBV11-2
cdr3_aa: CASSLWFGTDTDTQYF

j_call: TRBJ2-3
clone_size: -
d_call: TRBD2
cdr3_length: 13
v_call: TRBV30
cdr3_aa: CAWKWSSGDTQYF

j_call: TRBJ2-1
clone_size: -
d_call: TRBD2
cdr3_length: 18
v_call: TRBV3-1/TRBV3-2
cdr3_aa: CASSHSPLLAGDSNEQFF

j_call: TRBJ1-2
clone_size: once
d_call: TRBD1
cdr3_length: 16
v_call: TRBV10-3
cdr3_aa: CAISEGDTGGANGYTF

j_call: TRBJ1-3
clone_size: few
d_call: -
cdr3_length: 16
v_call: TRBV6-5
cdr3_aa: CASSFNGDLGRNTIYF

j_call: TRBJ1-2
clone_size: -
d_call: TRBD1
cdr3_length: 15
v_call: TRBV5-4
cdr3_aa: CASSSAGTGNYGYTF

j_call: TRBJ2-7
clone_size: -
d_call: TRBD1
cdr3_length: 15
v_call: TRBV30
cdr3_aa: CAWSHPGTGGYEQYF

j_call: TRBJ2-7
clone_size: -
d_call: TRBD2
cdr3_length: 13
v_call: TRBV7-3
cdr3_aa: CASSLGVAGEQYF

j_call: TRBJ2-2
clone_size: -
d_call: -
cdr3_length: 15
v_call: TRBV5-1
cdr3_aa: CASSPQTANTGELFF

j_call: TRBJ1-5
clone_size: -
d_call: -
cdr3_length: 15
v_call: TRBV28
cdr3_aa: CASNGGGTTAQPQHF

j_call: TRBJ1-2
clone_size: -
d_call: -
cdr3_length: 14
v_call: TRBV10-1
cdr3_aa: CASSESGRDRGYTF

j_call: TRBJ2-7
clone_size: -
d_call: -
cdr3_length: 13
v_call: TRBV27
cdr3_aa: CASRPSGTYEQYF

j_call: TRBJ2-3
clone_size: -
d_call: -
cdr3_length: 16
v_call: TRBV7-3
cdr3_aa: CASSLGIGSSTDTQYF

j_call: TRBJ2-5
clone_size: -
d_call: -
cdr3_length: 14
v_call: TRBV6-5
cdr3_aa: CASHSIGVSETQYF

j_call: TRBJ2-2
clone_size: -
d_call: -
cdr3_length: 13
v_call: TRBV28
cdr3_aa: CATGGTVAGELFF

j_call: TRBJ1-2
clone_size: -
d_call: -
cdr3_length: 15
v_call: TRBV21-1
cdr3_aa: CASSNKGRGQDGYTF

j_call: TRBJ2-1
clone_size: few
d_call: -
cdr3_length: 15
v_call: TRBV9
cdr3_aa: CASSVTPLAENEQFF

j_call: TRBJ2-7
clone_size: -
d_call: -
cdr3_length: 14
v_call: TRBV7-2
cdr3_aa: CASSLDSRSYEQYF

j_call: TRBJ1-2
clone_size: -
d_call: -
cdr3_length: 14
v_call: TRBV3-1/TRBV3-2
cdr3_aa: CASSQTDINYGYTF

j_call: TRBJ1-2
clone_size: -
d_call: -
cdr3_length: 17
v_call: TRBV9
cdr3_aa: CASSVFSTGAPVYGYTF

j_call: TRBJ1-6
clone_size: -
d_call: TRBD1
cdr3_length: 13
v_call: TRBV5-4
cdr3_aa: CASTQGWNSPLHF

j_call: TRBJ1-2
clone_size: -
d_call: TRBD1
cdr3_length: 17
v_call: TRBV3-1/TRBV3-2
cdr3_aa: CASSQDTGGAFGYGYTF

j_call: TRBJ2-4
clone_size: -
d_call: -
cdr3_length: 17
v_call: TRBV27
cdr3_aa: CATARDTTTLAKNIQYF

j_call: TRBJ1-6
clone_size: -
d_call: -
cdr3_length: 12
v_call: TRBV3-1/TRBV3-2
cdr3_aa: CASSQATSPLHF

j_call: TRBJ2-7
clone_size: -
d_call: TRBD2
cdr3_length: 16
v_call: TRBV5-1
cdr3_aa: CASSTNPGSGVHEQYF

j_call: TRBJ2-4
clone_size: -
d_call: TRBD2
cdr3_length: 15
v_call: TRBV6-1
cdr3_aa: CASSELAGGRDIQYF

j_call: TRBJ1-2
clone_size: -
d_call: TRBD1
cdr3_length: 13
v_call: TRBV5-6
cdr3_aa: CASSPGQNYGYTF

j_call: TRBJ2-3
clone_size: -
d_call: TRBD2
cdr3_length: 16
v_call: TRBV10-3
cdr3_aa: CAISEASGGAWDTQYF

j_call: TRBJ2-1
clone_size: -
d_call: TRBD1
cdr3_length: 15
v_call: TRBV7-9
cdr3_aa: CASSLKSRTGNEQFF

j_call: TRBJ1-1
clone_size: once
d_call: TRBD1
cdr3_length: 17
v_call: TRBV19
cdr3_aa: CASNWTGGDRMDTEAFF

j_call: TRBJ2-2
clone_size: -
d_call: TRBD1
cdr3_length: 15
v_call: TRBV5-1
cdr3_aa: CASSPRGLSTGELFF

j_call: TRBJ2-7
clone_size: many
d_call: TRBD1
cdr3_length: 14
v_call: TRBV6-5
cdr3_aa: CASRGGTGRYEQYF

j_call: TRBJ1-3
clone_size: -
d_call: -
cdr3_length: 19
v_call: TRBV4-1
cdr3_aa: CASSPLPGQRLRSGNTIYF

j_call: TRBJ2-2
clone_size: -
d_call: TRBD2
cdr3_length: 15
v_call: TRBV3-1/TRBV3-2
cdr3_aa: CASRTSGTNTGELFF

j_call: TRBJ2-5
clone_size: -
d_call: -
cdr3_length: 16
v_call: TRBV7-9
cdr3_aa: CASSLPGSGWIETQYF

j_call: TRBJ2-5
clone_size: -
d_call: TRBD2
cdr3_length: 16
v_call: TRBV9
cdr3_aa: CASSVGGLAGQETQYF

j_call: TRBJ1-2
clone_size: -
d_call: TRBD1
cdr3_length: 14
v_call: TRBV18
cdr3_aa: CASSSWTGEVGYTF

j_call: TRBJ2-7
clone_size: -
d_call: -
cdr3_length: 14
v_call: TRBV28
cdr3_aa: CASSSSTGVNEQYF

j_call: TRBJ2-1
clone_size: -
d_call: -
cdr3_length: 13
v_call: TRBV11-2
cdr3_aa: CASGTGRHNEQFF

j_call: TRBJ1-2
clone_size: -
d_call: -
cdr3_length: 15
v_call: TRBV7-9
cdr3_aa: CASSPDRASNYGYTF

j_call: TRBJ2-3
clone_size: -
d_call: TRBD2
cdr3_length: 16
v_call: TRBV5-5
cdr3_aa: CASSLGTSGYTDTQYF